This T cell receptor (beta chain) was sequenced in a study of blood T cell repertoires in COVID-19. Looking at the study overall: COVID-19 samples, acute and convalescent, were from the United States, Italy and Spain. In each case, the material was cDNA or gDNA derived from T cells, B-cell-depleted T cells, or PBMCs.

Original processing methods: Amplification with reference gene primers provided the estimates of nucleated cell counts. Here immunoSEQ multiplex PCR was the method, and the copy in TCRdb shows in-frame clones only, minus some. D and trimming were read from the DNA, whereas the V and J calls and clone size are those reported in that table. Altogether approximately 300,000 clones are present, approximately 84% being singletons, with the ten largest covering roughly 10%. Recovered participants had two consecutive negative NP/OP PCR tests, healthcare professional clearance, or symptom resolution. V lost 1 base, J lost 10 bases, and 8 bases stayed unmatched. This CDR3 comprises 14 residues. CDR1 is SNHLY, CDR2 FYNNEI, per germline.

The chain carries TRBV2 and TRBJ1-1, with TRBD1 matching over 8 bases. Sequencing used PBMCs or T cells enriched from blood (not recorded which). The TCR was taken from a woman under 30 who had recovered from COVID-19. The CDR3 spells CASSEGTGFIGAFF. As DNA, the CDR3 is TGTGCCAGCAGTGAAGGGACAGGGTTCATCGGAGCTTTCTTT.